One sample yielded the 28 T cell receptor beta chains listed below, sequenced in a study of T cells in Graves' hyperthyroidism and ophthalmopathy. The TCR beta CDR3 regions underwent amplification using RNA transcripts as the source. Initially, a first-round RT-PCR of the TCR CDR3 employed the HTBI primer set. TCRdb processed the multiplex PCR reads anew with MiXCR; each CDR3 protein has one entry. Of about 300,000 distinct CDR3 sequences in the sample, roughly 20% are singletons; the top ten hold roughly 39%. Sequencing was done on a sample of blood. The receptors stem from a man aged 50 or older with Graves' ophthalmopathy.

The rearrangement links TRBV7-9 to TRBJ1-2; possible D gene TRBD1, 5 bases. Germline CDR1 and CDR2: SEHNR and FQNEAQ (reference sequence). The V gene lost 7 bases and the J gene lost 7 bases, with 19 bases spanning the gap. The CDR3 has 14 residues. The CDR3 nucleotides are TGTGCCAGCATCCAAAGCGCGGCAGGGCTTGGCTACACCTTC. This codes for CASIQSAAGLGYTF.

This clonotype was recorded a few times. The chain links TRBV9 to TRBJ2-1; 10 nucleotides match TRBD1. The V gene's germline CDR1 is SGDLS and CDR2 YYNGEE. Trimming took 4 bases from V and 4 from J; bases not matched to a gene: 5. The CDR3 is 15 amino acids. CDR3 bases: TGTGCCAGCAGCCGGGACAGGGGAACTTACAATGAGCAGTTCTTC. This gives the protein CASSRDRGTYNEQFF.

This clonotype was observed at least ten times. V gene TRBV3-1 combines with J gene TRBJ1-1, with D hard to call. This CDR3 comprises 14 residues. V was cut by 1 base and J by 1 base, with 7 bases left in between. Germline loops: CDR1 LGHDT, CDR2 YNNKEL (reference sequence). CDR3 amino acids: CASSQGLWNTEAFF. In DNA, the CDR3 is TGTGCCAGCAGCCAAGGGCTCTGGAACACTGAAGCTTTCTTT.

The chain recombines TRBV29-1 with TRBJ1-1; D not certain. CDR1 is SQVTM and CDR2 is ANQGSEA in the germline V gene. V lost 3 bases and J 5 bases, leaving 13 bases between the germline ends. This CDR3 has 13 amino acids. The CDR3 sequence: CSVDGPGGTEAFF. The CDR3 DNA is TGCAGCGTTGACGGTCCGGGTGGGACTGAAGCTTTCTTT.

The table lists this clonotype with many counts. The rearrangement uses TRBV28 and TRBJ2-7, with a tentative D call TRBD2 (6 bases). Per the germline V gene, CDR1 is MDHEN and CDR2 is SYDVKM. Trimming took off 2 bases at V and 2 bases at J, with 16 bases between the two ends. The CDR3 covers 16 residues. The CDR3 spells CASSLRGRTLTYEQYF. In DNA, the CDR3 is TGTGCCAGCAGTTTACGGGGGAGGACCCTAACCTACGAGCAGTACTTC.

This clonotype was counted ten times or more. The J gene is TRBJ2-3, the V gene TRBV30; D gene uncertain. Germline CDR1 is GTSNPN and CDR2 is SVGIG (reference sequence). Trimming took off 1 base at V and 6 bases at J, with 8 bases between the two ends. This CDR3 has 12 residues. DNA for the CDR3: TGTGCCTGGAGTGCAACTACCGATACGCAGTATTTT. As protein: CAWSATTDTQYF.

This clonotype was recorded many times. This rearrangement joins TRBV11-2 to TRBJ2-5; 7 bases map to TRBD1. The germline CDR1 and CDR2 sequences are SGHAT and FQNNGV. V gave up 5 bases and J gave up 2 bases; unmatched junction bases: 8. The CDR3 runs to 15 residues. The CDR3 spells CASSMDRTLQETQYF. For the CDR3, the DNA is TGTGCCAGCAGCATGGACAGGACCCTTCAAGAGACCCAGTACTTC.

The V and J genes are TRBV6-1 and TRBJ2-5; D may be TRBD1 or TRBD2 (5 bases each). The V end lost 6 bases, the J end lost 2 bases, and 13 bases lay between the germline ends. There are 14 residues in the CDR3. Germline V lookup: CDR1 MNHNS, CDR2 SASEGT. For the CDR3, the DNA is TGTGCCAGCAGGACGCCGGGACGACAAGAGACCCAGTACTTC. It encodes CASRTPGRQETQYF.

The V and J genes are TRBV15 and TRBJ2-3; TRBD1 matches 7 bases. Germline CDR1 reads LNHNV; CDR2 reads YYDKDF (reference sequence). The V segment lost 7 bases and the J segment 1 base; nucleotides outside the gene matches: 5. The CDR3 is 14 residues long. The CDR3 coding sequence is TGTGCCACCACAGCAGGGGGTGGCACAGATACGCAGTATTTT. Translating it yields CATTAGGGTDTQYF.

This clonotype has ten or more counts. This chain uses TRBV2 with TRBJ1-1, with 8 bases that match TRBD1. CDR1 and CDR2 from the germline V gene are SNHLY and FYNNEI. The trim removed 8 bases at V and 3 bases at J, leaving 5 bases unmatched. The CDR3 consists of 13 residues. The CDR3 protein is CASADRGDTEAFF. The CDR3 coding sequence is TGTGCCAGCGCCGACAGGGGTGACACTGAAGCTTTCTTT.

This clonotype was detected a few times. This CDR3 reads CASSHSDLRLNTEAFF. CDR3 bases: TGTGCCAGCAGCCACAGTGACCTTAGATTGAACACTGAAGCTTTCTTT. The genes are TRBV13 and TRBJ1-1; D gene unclear. Trimming left V 5 bases short and J 0 bases short, with 16 bases between. This CDR3 contains 16 residues. Germline CDR1 and CDR2: PRHDT and FYEKMQ (reference sequence).

This clonotype was detected ten times or more. The rearrangement joins TRBV20-1 to TRBJ2-7; maybe TRBD2 (5 bases). V lost 8 bases and J 4 bases, leaving 12 bases between the germline ends. Germline lookup yields CDR1 DFQATT and CDR2 SNEGSKA (reference sequence). The length of the CDR3 is 11 residues. The CDR3 DNA reads as TGCAGTTGCGGGCGCCAATACGAGCAGTACTTC. Protein sequence: CSCGRQYEQYF.

The chain combines TRBV2 with TRBJ1-3, with unresolved D. CDR1 and CDR2 (germline): SNHLY, FYNNEI. This CDR3 comprises 13 residues. V lost 6 bases, J lost 7 bases, and 13 bases lay in between. CDR3: CASRTGPANTIYF. CDR3 bases: TGTGCCAGCAGGACCGGACCCGCGAACACCATATATTTT.

The rearrangement uses TRBV6-1 and TRBJ2-1, with D possibly being TRBD1 (7 bases). This CDR3 has 15 residues. The V gene's germline CDR1 is MNHNS and CDR2 SASEGT. Trimming removed 4 bases from V and 4 bases from J, with 14 bases in between. The CDR3 DNA reads as TGTGCCAGCAGTGCATCAGGGGGGAGATACAATGAGCAGTTCTTC. Translating gives CASSASGGRYNEQFF.

This clonotype was counted at least ten times. The CDR3 sequence: CASNLQGGHNEQFF. CDR3 DNA: TGTGCCAGCAACCTACAGGGGGGGCACAATGAGCAGTTCTTC. The genes are TRBV12-3 or TRBV12-4 and TRBJ2-1, with D maybe TRBD1 (8 bases). The CDR3 is 14 amino acids. V was pared by 7 bases and J by 5 bases, with 15 bases between.

CDR3 protein: CASFREDRVYEQYF. The CDR3 bases are TGTGCCAGCTTTAGGGAAGACAGGGTTTACGAGCAGTACTTC. V and J are TRBV6-1 and TRBJ2-7, with 7 bases aligning to TRBD1. The CDR3 covers 14 residues. Germline CDR1 is MNHNS and CDR2 is SASEGT. Germline trimming cut 8 bases from V and 4 bases from J; bases unmatched to any gene: 11.

The J gene is TRBJ1-5, the V gene TRBV28; D is possibly TRBD1 (6 bases). V was clipped by 3 bases and J by 4 bases, with 13 bases between them. This CDR3 comprises 15 residues. Germline-derived CDR1 and CDR2 are MDHEN and SYDVKM. This CDR3 reads CASSLQRGGNQPQHF. The CDR3 DNA reads TGTGCCAGCAGTTTGCAGAGGGGGGGGAATCAGCCCCAGCATTTT. The whole variable domain, remainder taken from reference TRBV28 and TRBJ1-5, is DVKVTQSSRYLVKRTGEKVFLECVQDMDHENMFWYRQDPGLGLRLIYFSYDVKMKEKGDIPEGYSVSREKKERFSLILESASTNQTSMYLCASSLQRGGNQPQHFGDGTRLSIL.

The gene calls are TRBV20-1 and TRBJ2-1; 7 nucleotides agree with TRBD2. The better agreement between TRBJ2-7 and the DNA end casts doubt on the J call. The length of the CDR3 is 14 residues. From germline, CDR1 is DFQATT and CDR2 SNEGSKA (reference sequence). The CDR3: CSASDVPGGYEQYF. CDR3 nucleotides: TGCAGTGCCTCGGACGTTCCGGGGGGTTATGAGCAGTACTTC.

This clonotype has just a few counts. The chain joins TRBV2 to TRBJ1-3; 8 bases fit TRBD1. Germline CDR1 is SNHLY and CDR2 is FYNNEI. The CDR3 contains 18 residues. The V gene end was trimmed by 6 bases and the J gene end by 6 bases; junction bases not matched to a gene: 19. CDR3 sequence: CASSEIPALGQGQNTIYF. The CDR3 DNA sequence: TGTGCCAGCAGCGAAATTCCCGCCTTAGGACAGGGTCAAAACACCATATATTTT.

This clonotype has at least ten counts. The CDR3 loop is CASSSGISGTSGRKETQYF. CDR3 nucleotides: TGTGCCAGCAGTTCAGGGATTTCCGGGACTAGCGGGAGGAAAGAGACCCAGTACTTC. V usage is TRBV27 and J usage is TRBJ2-5; TRBD2 matches 15 bases. This CDR3 contains 19 residues. Germline V lookup: CDR1 MNHEY, CDR2 SMNVEV (reference sequence). The trim removed 4 bases at V and 3 bases at J, leaving 12 bases unmatched.

V usage is TRBV6-1 and J usage is TRBJ1-2; maybe TRBD1 (5 bases). Germline CDR1 is MNHNS and CDR2 is SASEGT. V was shortened by 5 bases and J by 2 bases, with 15 bases between the two germline ends. The CDR3 spans 15 residues. In DNA, the CDR3 is TGTGCCAGCAGTACCACGACCGGGACCAACTATGGCTACACCTTC. Its protein is CASSTTTGTNYGYTF.

This clonotype was seen repeatedly, ten times or more. V and J are TRBV30 and TRBJ1-1, with 12 bases fitting TRBD1. V lost 0 bases to trimming and J lost 11 bases; unmatched junction nucleotides: 10. The germline CDR1 and CDR2 sequences are GTSNPN and SVGIG (reference sequence). This CDR3 contains 15 residues. The CDR3 coding sequence is TGTGCCTGGAGTGTCCCCGGGACAGGGGGCTTGGGGGCTTTCTTT. It encodes CAWSVPGTGGLGAFF.

This clonotype has just a few counts. V gene TRBV7-3 combines with J gene TRBJ2-3, with 8 bases fitting TRBD2. The CDR3 has 14 residues. The V gene end was trimmed by 5 bases and the J gene end by 2 bases; junction bases not matched to a gene: 3. The germline gives CDR1 SGHTA, CDR2 FQGTGA. The CDR3: CASSQAGVTDTQYF. The CDR3 DNA is TGTGCCAGCAGCCAAGCGGGAGTCACAGATACGCAGTATTTT.

The rearrangement links TRBV7-9 to TRBJ2-1, with D perhaps given as TRBD1 or TRBD2 (6 bases each). CDR1 is SEHNR and CDR2 is FQNEAQ in the germline V gene (reference sequence). Trimming stripped 5 bases from V and 3 bases from J, with 11 bases between. CDR3 length: 14 amino acids. The CDR3 region is CASSKGGVYNEQFF. The CDR3 region has the DNA TGTGCCAGCAGCAAGGGGGGAGTCTACAATGAGCAGTTCTTC.

The chain employs TRBV7-3 and TRBJ2-3; 8 bases map to TRBD1. V lost 4 bases to trimming and J lost 2 bases; unmatched junction nucleotides: 5. The CDR3 length is 15 residues. Germline CDR1 SGHTA, CDR2 FQGTGA. For the CDR3, the DNA is TGTGCCAGCAGCTCGACAGGGGTTGACACAGATACGCAGTATTTT. Translating it yields CASSSTGVDTDTQYF. The whole variable domain, remainder taken from reference TRBV7-3 and TRBJ2-3, is GAGVSQTPSNKVTEKGKYVELRCDPISGHTALYWYRQSLGQGPEFLIYFQGTGAADDSGLPNDRFFAVRPEGSVSTLKIQRTERGDSAVYLCASSSTGVDTDTQYFGPGTRLTVL.

This sequence joins TRBV14 and TRBJ1-5; TRBD1 might be the D (6 bases). V dropped 0 bases and J dropped 1 base, with 19 bases sitting between them. The germline V gene encodes CDR1 SGHDN and CDR2 FVKESK. This CDR3 comprises 19 residues. This CDR3 reads CASSQEVMEGVKSNQPQHF. The CDR3 nucleotides are TGTGCCAGCAGCCAAGAAGTTATGGAGGGGGTGAAAAGCAATCAGCCCCAGCATTTT.

This clonotype has at least ten counts. The chain carries TRBV11-3 and TRBJ2-1; D unclear. In germline, CDR1 is SGHNT, CDR2 YENEEA. Deletions cut 5 bases from V and 10 bases from J, with 12 bases between. CDR3 length: 12 amino acids. The CDR3 DNA reads as TGTGCCAGCAGCCTAAACCCAACCGAGCAGTTCTTC. Protein product: CASSLNPTEQFF.

This clonotype turned up a few times. The chain recombines TRBV12-3 or TRBV12-4 with TRBJ1-5, with TRBD1 as a possible D gene (5 bases). The CDR3 consists of 14 residues. The V and J ends lost 8 bases and 9 bases respectively, with 20 bases between them. The CDR3, as DNA: TGTGCCAGCTCCAACCGGGGGAGAGAAGGGCCCCAGCATTTT. Protein sequence: CASSNRGREGPQHF.